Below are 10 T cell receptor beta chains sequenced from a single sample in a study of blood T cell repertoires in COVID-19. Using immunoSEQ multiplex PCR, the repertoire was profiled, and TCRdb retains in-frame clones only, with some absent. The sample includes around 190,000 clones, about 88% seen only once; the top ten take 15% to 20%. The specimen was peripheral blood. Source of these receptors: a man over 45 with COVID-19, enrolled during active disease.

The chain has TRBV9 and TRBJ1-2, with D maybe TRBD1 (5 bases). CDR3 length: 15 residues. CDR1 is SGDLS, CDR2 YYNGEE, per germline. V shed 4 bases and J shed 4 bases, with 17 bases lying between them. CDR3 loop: CASSSTGASGYGYTF. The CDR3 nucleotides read TGTGCCAGCAGCTCGACTGGGGCCTCAGGCTATGGCTACACCTTC. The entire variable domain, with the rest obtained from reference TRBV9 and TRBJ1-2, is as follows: DSGVTQTPKHLITATGQRVTLRCSPRSGDLSVYWYQQSLDQGLQFLIQYYNGEERAKGNILERFSAQQFPDLHSELNLSSLELGDSALYFCASSSTGASGYGYTFGSGTRLTVV.

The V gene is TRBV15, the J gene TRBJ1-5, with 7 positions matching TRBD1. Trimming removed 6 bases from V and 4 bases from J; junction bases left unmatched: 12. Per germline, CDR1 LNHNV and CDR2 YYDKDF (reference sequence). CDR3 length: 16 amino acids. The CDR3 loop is CATSPDRQGGNQPQHF. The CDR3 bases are TGTGCCACCAGTCCTGATAGACAGGGAGGTAATCAGCCCCAGCATTTT. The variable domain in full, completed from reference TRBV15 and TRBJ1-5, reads DAMVIQNPRYQVTQFGKPVTLSCSQTLNHNVMYWYQQKSSQAPKLLFHYYDKDFNNEADTPDNFQSRRPNTSFCFLDIRSPGLGDTAMYLCATSPDRQGGNQPQHFGDGTRLSIL.

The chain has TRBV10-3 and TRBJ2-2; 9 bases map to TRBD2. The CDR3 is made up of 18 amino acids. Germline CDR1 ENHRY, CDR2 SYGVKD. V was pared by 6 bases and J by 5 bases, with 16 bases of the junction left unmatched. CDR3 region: CAIRQESSGRWWTGELFF. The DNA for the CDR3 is TGTGCCATCAGACAGGAGAGTAGCGGGAGATGGTGGACCGGGGAGCTGTTTTTT.

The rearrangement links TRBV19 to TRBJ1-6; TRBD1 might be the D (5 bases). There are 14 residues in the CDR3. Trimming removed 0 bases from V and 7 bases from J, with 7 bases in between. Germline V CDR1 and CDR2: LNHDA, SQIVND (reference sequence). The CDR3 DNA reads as TGTGCCAGTAGTATAGACAGGGTCAATTCACCCCTCCACTTT. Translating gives CASSIDRVNSPLHF. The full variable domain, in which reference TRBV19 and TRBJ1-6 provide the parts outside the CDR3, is DGGITQSPKYLFRKEGQNVTLSCEQNLNHDAMYWYRQDPGQGLRLIYYSQIVNDFQKGDIAEGYSVSREKKESFPLTVTSAQKNPTAFYLCASSIDRVNSPLHFGNGTRLTVT.

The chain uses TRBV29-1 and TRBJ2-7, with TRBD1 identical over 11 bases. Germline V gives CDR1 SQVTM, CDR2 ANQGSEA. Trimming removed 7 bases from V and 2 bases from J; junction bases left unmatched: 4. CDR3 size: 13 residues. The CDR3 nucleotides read TGCAGCGCCCAGGGACAGGGGGCCTACGAGCAGTACTTC. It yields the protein CSAQGQGAYEQYF.

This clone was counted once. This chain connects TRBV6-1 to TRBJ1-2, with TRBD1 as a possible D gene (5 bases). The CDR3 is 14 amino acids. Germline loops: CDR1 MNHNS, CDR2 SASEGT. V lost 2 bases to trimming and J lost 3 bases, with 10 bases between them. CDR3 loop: CASSEIREDYGYTF. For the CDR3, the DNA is TGTGCCAGCAGTGAAATCAGGGAGGACTATGGCTACACCTTC.

The CDR3 DNA reads TGTGCCAGCCGGGGGGGCGTTAATTCACCCCTCCACTTT. Protein product: CASRGGVNSPLHF. The chain carries TRBV2 and TRBJ1-6; a possible D gene is TRBD1 (6 bases). This CDR3 is 13 amino acids long. V dropped 8 bases and J dropped 6 bases, with 11 bases sitting between them. Germline CDR1 is SNHLY and CDR2 is FYNNEI.

The CDR3 DNA reads TGTGCCAGCAGTGACCCGACAGGGCTGGTCACCGGGGAGCTGTTTTTT. Its protein is CASSDPTGLVTGELFF. This rearrangement joins TRBV6-1 to TRBJ2-2, with TRBD1 matching 7 bases. This CDR3 has 16 residues. J gave up 4 bases and V 3 bases, and 8 bases lay outside the gene matches. The germline CDR1 and CDR2 sequences are MNHNS and SASEGT.

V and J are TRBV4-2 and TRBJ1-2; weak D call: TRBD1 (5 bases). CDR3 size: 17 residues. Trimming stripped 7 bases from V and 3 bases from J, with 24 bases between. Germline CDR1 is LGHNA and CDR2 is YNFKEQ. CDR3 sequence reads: CASILNLAGVVDYGYTF. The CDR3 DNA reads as TGTGCCAGCATCCTCAATCTCGCGGGGGTGGTAGACTATGGCTACACCTTC.

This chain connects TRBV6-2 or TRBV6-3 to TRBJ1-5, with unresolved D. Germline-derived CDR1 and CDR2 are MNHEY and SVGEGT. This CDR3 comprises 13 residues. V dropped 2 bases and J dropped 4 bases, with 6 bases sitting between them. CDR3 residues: CASSYNLNQPQHF. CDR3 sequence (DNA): TGTGCCAGCAGTTACAATCTAAATCAGCCCCAGCATTTT.